This T cell receptor (beta chain) was recovered during a study of cytomegalovirus exposure and HLA in healthy donors. Losses at the gene ends were 3 bases for V and 7 bases for J; bases not matched to a gene: 6. There are 15 residues in the CDR3. The V gene's germline CDR1 is SNHLY and CDR2 FYNNEI. Study-wide results and limits: DRB1 had the most TCR associations and HLA-C the fewest, a later analysis found, with rates varying by HLA locus. Earlier findings revealed that most TCR beta V segments proved productive either about 90% or about 30% of the time. Reports showed the classifier diagnosing cytomegalovirus status with high specificity and sensitivity. Indistinguishability led to the exclusion of some V segments, TRBV6-2 and TRBV6-3 included.

The PCR made use of 60 Vbeta and 13 Jbeta primers. The repertoire was sequenced with immunoSEQ multiplex PCR; TCRdb's copy has only in-frame clones and lacks some. Among about 200,000 clones, roughly 82% were seen once, and the ten largest hold around 6%. Notes on this clone: Its target is unknown.

Sample: PBMCs. The V gene is TRBV2, the J gene TRBJ1-4; 9 nucleotides align to TRBD1. This sequence originates from a man aged 40-49 years in good health and CMV-seropositive. The CDR3 bases are TGTGCCAGCAGTGAGGACAGGGGATCGAGTGAAAAACTGTTTTTT. As protein: CASSEDRGSSEKLFF.